These T cell receptor beta chains were read from a single sample in a study of Graves' ophthalmopathy and Graves' hyperthyroidism. TCRdb reprocessed the multiplex PCR reads via MiXCR and lists one record per CDR3 protein. The data hold about half a million distinct CDR3 sequences, with approximately 15% observed a single time. Sequences were obtained from blood. The receptors here all came from a woman in her 30s with Graves' ophthalmopathy. Both conserved end residues are part of each CDR3. Fields, in order: D gene, V gene, J gene, clone size, CDR3 DNA, CDR3 protein. A D gene is named only where the DNA matches it firmly. Size values are once, few and many counts, or a class for expanded clones, and some rows have none.

-,TRBV9,TRBJ1-3,many,TGTGCCAGCAGCCCTGAAGACAGGTCTGGAAACACCATATATTTT,CASSPEDRSGNTIYF
-,TRBV14,TRBJ1-1,-,TGTGCCAGCAGCCAACGGGGCACTGAAGCTTTCTTT,CASSQRGTEAFF
-,TRBV28,TRBJ1-1,many,TGTGCCAGCAGTCCCCGGACAGACCTCCCCTCGGTCACTGAAGCTTTCTTT,CASSPRTDLPSVTEAFF
TRBD2,TRBV20-1,TRBJ2-5,-,TGCAGTGCCCTTAGGACTAGCGGGGGGACGGAGACCCAGTACTTC,CSALRTSGGTETQYF
-,TRBV24-1,TRBJ1-1,many,TGTGCCACCAGTGAAAGGGCGACACATATGGGAGACACTGAAGCTTTCTTT,CATSERATHMGDTEAFF
-,TRBV30,TRBJ2-7,-,TGTGCTTTATCGGGTAGTTTCTACGAGCAGTACTTC,CALSGSFYEQYF
TRBD1,TRBV28,TRBJ1-1,many,TGTGCCAGCACCCTACCAGGGGGTCCGGACACTGAAGCTTTCTTT,CASTLPGGPDTEAFF
-,TRBV10-3,TRBJ2-5,-,TGTGCCATCAGTGAAGTGGGAGGTCAAGAGACCCAGTACTTC,CAISEVGGQETQYF
TRBD1,TRBV15,TRBJ1-5,many,TGTGCCACCAGCACGTTCGACAGGGCTAGCAATCAGCCCCAGCATTTT,CATSTFDRASNQPQHF
-,TRBV27,TRBJ2-7,many,TGTGCCAGCAGTTCCTCAGGAAGGCCCGCTCCGCACGAGCAGTACTTC,CASSSSGRPAPHEQYF
TRBD2,TRBV14,TRBJ2-5,many,TGTGCCAGCAGCCAAGATAGGGACTACCTATGGACCCAGTACTTC,CASSQDRDYLWTQYF
-,TRBV12-3/TRBV12-4,TRBJ2-5,many,TGTGCCAGTACCTCAGGGGATCAAGAGACCCAGTACTTC,CASTSGDQETQYF
-,TRBV28,TRBJ1-5,many,TGTGCCAGCAGTCCCGGGGTAGGCGCCTCATCGTTATCTAGCAATCAGCCCCAGCATTTT,CASSPGVGASSLSSNQPQHF
-,TRBV24-1,TRBJ2-5,many,TGTGCCACCAGTGAACGGGAGACCCAGTACTTC,CATSERETQYF
-,TRBV3-1,TRBJ2-2,many,TGTGCCAGCAGCCAAGGCGGTGTAAAAACCGGGGAGCTGTTTTTT,CASSQGGVKTGELFF
-,TRBV6-4,TRBJ1-6,few,TGTGCCAGCAGAATCAGGGAAAATTCACCCCTCCACTTT,CASRIRENSPLHF
-,TRBV18,TRBJ1-1,few,TGTGCCAGCTCACCGCCGCAGGGATCGAACACTGAAGCTTTCTTT,CASSPPQGSNTEAFF
-,TRBV5-1,TRBJ1-2,many,TGCGCCAGCAGCTTGTCGCAGGTCTATGGCTACACCTTC,CASSLSQVYGYTF
TRBD2,TRBV7-2,TRBJ2-5,few,TGTGCCAGCAGCTTAGCGACGCTAGCGGGGGGGCGAGAGACCCAGTACTTC,CASSLATLAGGRETQYF
-,TRBV12-3/TRBV12-4,TRBJ1-2,-,TGTGCCAGCACCATAAGGAGGGAAGATGGCTACACCTTC,CASTIRREDGYTF
-,TRBV11-1,TRBJ1-6,-,TGTGCCAGCAGCTTAGGCGCGCCAGGGAGGTCACCCCTCCACTTT,CASSLGAPGRSPLHF
-,TRBV6-5,TRBJ2-7,many,TGTGCCAGCGGTAACCGGGACACCGCTTTATACGAGCAGTACTTC,CASGNRDTALYEQYF
-,TRBV11-2,TRBJ1-6,-,TGTGCCAGCAGCTTAGGGGGGGGCCAGAATTCACCCCTCCACTTT,CASSLGGGQNSPLHF
TRBD2,TRBV27,TRBJ2-7,many,TGTGCCAGCAGGACTAGCGGGGGGTTCGAGCAGTACTTC,CASRTSGGFEQYF
-,TRBV5-8,TRBJ1-1,many,TGTGCCAGCCACCCCAGGAGTCCCATGAACACTGAAGCTTTCTTT,CASHPRSPMNTEAFF
-,TRBV7-8,TRBJ1-2,many,TGTGCCAGCAGCTGGGCAGGGGAAGGCTACACCTTC,CASSWAGEGYTF
-,TRBV9,TRBJ1-2,many,TGTGCCAGCAGCGTAGGGTCAGGGTTAAACTATGGCTACACCTTC,CASSVGSGLNYGYTF
-,TRBV7-8,TRBJ1-5,-,TGTGCCAGCAGCCCCCGTGGGCAAGGCAATCAGCCCCAGCATTTT,CASSPRGQGNQPQHF
TRBD2,TRBV5-1,TRBJ2-5,few,TGCGCCAGCAGCTCCGGGACTAGCGGGGAAGAGACCCAGTACTTC,CASSSGTSGEETQYF